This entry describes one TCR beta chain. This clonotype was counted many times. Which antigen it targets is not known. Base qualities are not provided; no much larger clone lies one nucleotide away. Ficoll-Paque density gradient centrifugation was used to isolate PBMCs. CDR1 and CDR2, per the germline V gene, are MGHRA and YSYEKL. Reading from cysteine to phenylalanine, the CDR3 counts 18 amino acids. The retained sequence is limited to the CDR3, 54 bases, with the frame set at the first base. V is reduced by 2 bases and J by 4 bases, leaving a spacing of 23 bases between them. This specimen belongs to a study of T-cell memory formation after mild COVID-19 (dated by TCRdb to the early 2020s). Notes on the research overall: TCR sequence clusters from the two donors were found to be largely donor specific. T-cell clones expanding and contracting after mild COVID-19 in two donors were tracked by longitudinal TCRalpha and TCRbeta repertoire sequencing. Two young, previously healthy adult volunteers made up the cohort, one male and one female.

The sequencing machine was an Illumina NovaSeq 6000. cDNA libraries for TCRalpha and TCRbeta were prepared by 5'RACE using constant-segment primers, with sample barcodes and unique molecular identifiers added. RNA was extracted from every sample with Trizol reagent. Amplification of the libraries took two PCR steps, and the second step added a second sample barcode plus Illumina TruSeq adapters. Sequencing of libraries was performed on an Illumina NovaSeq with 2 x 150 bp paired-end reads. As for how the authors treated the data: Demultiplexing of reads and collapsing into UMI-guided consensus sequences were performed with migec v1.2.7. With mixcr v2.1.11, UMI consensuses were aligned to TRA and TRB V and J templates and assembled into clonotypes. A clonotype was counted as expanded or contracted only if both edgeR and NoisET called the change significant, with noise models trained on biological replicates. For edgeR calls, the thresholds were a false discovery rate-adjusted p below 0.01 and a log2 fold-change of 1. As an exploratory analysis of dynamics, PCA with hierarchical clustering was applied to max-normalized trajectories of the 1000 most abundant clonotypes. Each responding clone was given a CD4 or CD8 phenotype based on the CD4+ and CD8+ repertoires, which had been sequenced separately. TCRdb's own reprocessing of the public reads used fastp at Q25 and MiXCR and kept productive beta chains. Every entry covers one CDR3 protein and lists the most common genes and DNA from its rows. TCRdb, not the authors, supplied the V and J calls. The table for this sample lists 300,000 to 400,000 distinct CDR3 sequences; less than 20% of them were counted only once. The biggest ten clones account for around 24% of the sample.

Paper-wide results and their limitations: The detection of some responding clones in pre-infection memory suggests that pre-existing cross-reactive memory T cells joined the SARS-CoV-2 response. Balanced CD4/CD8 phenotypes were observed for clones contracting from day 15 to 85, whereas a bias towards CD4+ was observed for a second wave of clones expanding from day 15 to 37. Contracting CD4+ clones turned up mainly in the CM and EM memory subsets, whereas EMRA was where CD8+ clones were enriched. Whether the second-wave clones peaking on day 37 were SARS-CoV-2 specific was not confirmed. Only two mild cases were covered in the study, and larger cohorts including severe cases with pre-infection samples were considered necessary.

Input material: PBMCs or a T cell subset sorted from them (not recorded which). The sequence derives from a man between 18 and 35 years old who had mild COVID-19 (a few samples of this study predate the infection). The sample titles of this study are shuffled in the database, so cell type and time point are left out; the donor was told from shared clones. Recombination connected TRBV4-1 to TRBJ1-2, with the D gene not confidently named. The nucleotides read TGCGCCAGCAGCCAAACGTACCCTCAGGTGCTAGTTGGCTATGGCTACACCTTC. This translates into CASSQTYPQVLVGYGYTF.